This TCR beta chain was retrieved from a study of cytomegalovirus exposure and HLA in healthy donors. This table comes from immunoSEQ multiplex PCR, and its TCRdb copy is limited to in-frame clones, with some not included. The table records fewer than 250,000 clones, roughly 84% of them present only once. The donors were members of the roughly 120-subject validation cohort (separate from the approximately 730-subject first cohort). The germline CDR1 and CDR2 sequences are LNHNV and YYDKDF (reference sequence). Germline trimming cut 5 bases from V and 4 bases from J; bases unmatched to any gene: 9. CDR3 length equals 15 residues.

The source of this sequence is a young woman in good health and CMV-seropositive. The rearrangement links TRBV15 to TRBJ1-2; 8 bases map to TRBD1. Sequenced sample: PBMCs. CDR3 coding DNA: TGTGCCACCAGCGACAACAACAGGGGGGCCTATGGCTACACCTTC. Residues: CATSDNNRGAYGYTF.